The entry below gives a single T cell receptor beta chain sequence along with its context. Its antigen target is currently unknown. Base qualities are missing; no much larger clone stands one base away. The CDR3 sequence holds 13 residues, the cysteine and phenylalanine included. The CDR3 DNA has 39 bases and is translated from base 1. The germline V gene (reference sequence) specifies MNHEY as CDR1 and SMNVEV as CDR2. V sheds 6 bases and J sheds 10 bases, leaving 15 bases between their ends. This sample stems from a study of T cell repertoires in cytomegalovirus infection (dated by TCRdb to between 2018 and 2020). Turning to the overall study: Peptide stimulations targeted recently identified HLA-C-restricted CMV epitopes, whose presentation resists viral immunomodulation, together with well-studied HLA-B-restricted epitopes. Because public TCR beta signatures pointed to carriage of CMV infection together with the matching HLA type, the HLA type of each donor mattered for the analysis.

Sequencing took place on an Illumina HiSeq 1500. TCRdb reanalyzed the raw reads on its own, using fastp at Q25 for trimming and MiXCR for clone calling, and kept in-frame beta chains. CDR3 protein sequences are deduplicated, and each keeps its most common genes and DNA. For this sample the table gives about 890,000 distinct CDR3 sequences, of which 30% to 40% were detected only once. The ten largest clonotypes hold roughly 13% of the sample. The investigation overall reported the following: In the ex vivo response, HLA-C-restricted CMV-specific TCR beta clonotypes were dominant, and in two of eight donors the single most frequent clonotype came from this HLA-C-restricted group. Cumulative frequency of public TCR beta family members discriminated carriers of CMV infection plus the relevant HLA type in this cohort and an independent approximately 340-donor cohort.

In the paper's terms, the treatment or condition label means: in vitro stimulation with specific CMV peptide epitopes to enrich CMV-specific T cells. This TCR was sampled from a human donor in good health (CMV status not recorded). Some clones in this sample may be carry-over from other donors' samples. The chain couples TRBV27 to TRBJ2-2, and perhaps TRBD2 as D gene, on 6 matching bases. This specimen was cultured CD8+ T cells from PBMCs, taken from culture after CMV antigen stimulation. The CDR3 reads CASRLTVAAELFF. The DNA sequence follows: TGTGCCAGCAGACTGACAGTAGCGGCGGAGCTGTTTTTT.